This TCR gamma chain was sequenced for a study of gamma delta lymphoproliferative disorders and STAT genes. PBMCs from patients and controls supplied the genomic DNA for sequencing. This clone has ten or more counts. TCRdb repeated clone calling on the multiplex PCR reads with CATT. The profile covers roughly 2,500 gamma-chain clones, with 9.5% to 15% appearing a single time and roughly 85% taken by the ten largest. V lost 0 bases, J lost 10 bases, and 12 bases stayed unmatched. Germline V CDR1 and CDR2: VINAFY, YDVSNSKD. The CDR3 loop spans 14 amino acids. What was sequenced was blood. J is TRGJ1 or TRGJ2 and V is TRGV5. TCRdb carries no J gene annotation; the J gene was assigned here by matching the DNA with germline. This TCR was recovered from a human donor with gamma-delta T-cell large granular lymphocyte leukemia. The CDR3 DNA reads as TGTGCCACCTGGGACAGGGGGGAAGTAACAAAGAAACTCTTT. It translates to CATWDRGEVTKKLF.